Below are 21 T cell receptor beta chains sequenced from a single sample in a study of CD8 T cells in Susac syndrome. Random-hexamer reverse transcription was applied to about 0.5 to 1 ug RNA. TCRdb used MiXCR to reprocess the immunoSEQ multiplex PCR reads, holding one entry per CDR3 protein. The sample records 150,000 to 200,000 distinct CDR3 sequences, 80% to 95% being singletons. The sample consisted of CD4+ T cells from PBMCs. The source is a human donor in good health.

The chain employs TRBV7-2 and TRBJ2-5, with D unclear. Trimming pared 5 bases from V and 5 bases from J, leaving 12 bases between. This CDR3 is 13 amino acids long. CDR1 SGHTA and CDR2 FQGNSA come from the germline V gene. Written as DNA, the CDR3 is TGTGCCAGCAGCCCAAATCAGAGGGAGACCCAGTACTTC. This translates into CASSPNQRETQYF.

The rearrangement uses TRBV7-2 and TRBJ1-5; 7 positions match TRBD1. Germline V gene data show CDR1 as SGHTA and CDR2 as FQGNSA. With V trimmed by 5 bases and J by 1 base, 11 bases remained unmatched. The CDR3 extends over 17 amino acids. As DNA, the CDR3 is TGTGCCAGCAGCCCTCGGACAGGCCCGGGGAGCAATCAGCCCCAGCATTTT. It yields the protein CASSPRTGPGSNQPQHF.

The chain links TRBV19 to TRBJ2-4; 9 bases are shared with TRBD1. Germline CDR1 is LNHDA and CDR2 is SQIVND (reference sequence). V was pared by 4 bases and J by 0 bases, with 4 bases of the junction left unmatched. The CDR3 is 16 residues long. The CDR3 region is CASSKGQGLAKNIQYF. In DNA, the CDR3 is TGTGCCAGTAGTAAGGGACAGGGACTAGCCAAAAACATTCAGTACTTC.

Here the CDR3 DNA reads TGTGCCAGCAGCTTTAGGGCTAGCGGGGGGGCGAGGTCAGATACGCAGTATTTT. It codes for CASSFRASGGARSDTQYF. This sequence joins TRBV5-6 and TRBJ2-3; 12 nucleotides agree with TRBD2. V lost 2 bases and J lost 4; bases outside the gene matches: 11. CDR1 and CDR2 (germline): SGHDT, YYEEEE. The CDR3 runs 18 residues.

V and J are TRBV5-1 and TRBJ1-1, with TRBD1 matching 7 bases. CDR3 size: 14 residues. V shed 3 bases, J shed 0 bases, and the junction held 2 bases outside the gene matches. CDR1 and CDR2 from the germline V gene are SGHRS and YFSETQ. The CDR3 region has the DNA TGCGCCAGCAGCTCAACAGGGGTGAACACTGAAGCTTTCTTT. Protein product: CASSSTGVNTEAFF.

The chain recombines TRBV5-1 with TRBJ2-7, with a possible D match to TRBD2 (5 bases). Germline lookup yields CDR1 SGHRS and CDR2 YFSETQ. V was shortened by 4 bases and J by 0 bases, with 11 bases between the two germline ends. The CDR3 sequence is 14 residues long. The CDR3, as DNA: TGCGCCAGCAGCGGCTTGGGGAGCTCCTACGAGCAGTACTTC. It translates to CASSGLGSSYEQYF.

The rearrangement joins TRBV19 to TRBJ1-2; the D gene is possibly TRBD1 (5 bases). CDR3 length equals 13 residues. V was pared by 4 bases and J by 4 bases, with 10 bases between. Germline V gene lookup returns CDR1 LNHDA and CDR2 SQIVND (reference sequence). The DNA for the CDR3 is TGTGCCAGTAGTAGCCAGGGCGGCTATGGCTACACCTTC. Translated, it gives CASSSQGGYGYTF. The full variable domain, completed using reference TRBV19 and TRBJ1-2, is DGGITQSPKYLFRKEGQNVTLSCEQNLNHDAMYWYRQDPGQGLRLIYYSQIVNDFQKGDIAEGYSVSREKKESFPLTVTSAQKNPTAFYLCASSSQGGYGYTFGSGTRLTVV.

V usage is TRBV28 and J usage is TRBJ1-2; no definite D call. The CDR3 is 14 residues long. Germline CDR1 is MDHEN and CDR2 is SYDVKM. V was cut by 3 bases and J by 2 bases, with 10 bases left in between. Here the CDR3 DNA reads TGTGCCAGCAGTTTGTCGGCCAGGAACTATGGCTACACCTTC. This codes for CASSLSARNYGYTF.

The gene calls are TRBV6-6 and TRBJ2-2, with a tentative D call TRBD1 (5 bases). This CDR3 is built from 13 residues. In germline, CDR1 is MNHNY, CDR2 SVGAGI (reference sequence). Trimming removed 7 bases at V and 4 bases at J, with 10 bases between. For the CDR3, the DNA is TGTGCCAGCATCGCGACAGTCACCGGGGAGCTGTTTTTT. It translates to CASIATVTGELFF.

V is TRBV20-1 and J is TRBJ1-1; D unresolved. The CDR3 is made up of 13 amino acids. Germline CDR1 and CDR2: DFQATT and SNEGSKA (reference sequence). Trimming cost V 0 bases and J 4 bases, with 9 bases left between them. The CDR3 is CSARESWSTEAFF. CDR3 in DNA: TGCAGTGCTAGAGAATCATGGAGCACTGAAGCTTTCTTT.

A note on this clonotype: Relative to the germline gene, one junction end is altered; a read error may explain this. The CDR3 here is CSAGDRGSDYTF. The CDR3 DNA reads as TGCAGTGCTGGAGACAGGGGGTCAGACTACACCTTC. The genes are TRBV20-1 and TRBJ1-2; 9 bases agree with TRBD1. The CDR3 totals 12 residues. The germline V gene has CDR1 DFQATT and CDR2 SNEGSKA (reference sequence).

The J gene is TRBJ2-3, the V gene TRBV29-1, with D possibly TRBD2 on 5 matching bases. Trimming left V 3 bases short and J 4 bases short, with 11 bases between. Per germline, CDR1 SQVTM and CDR2 ANQGSEA. This CDR3 is built from 13 residues. The CDR3: CSVDMTGADTQYF. DNA of the CDR3: TGCAGCGTTGATATGACCGGGGCAGATACGCAGTATTTT.

The chain combines TRBV18 with TRBJ2-5, with 11 bases identical to TRBD1. CDR1 and CDR2 from the germline V gene are KGHSH and LQKENI. The CDR3 extends over 14 amino acids. V shed 3 bases, J shed 4 bases, and the junction held 1 base outside the gene matches. The CDR3 reads CASSPGTGGETQYF. For the CDR3, the DNA is TGTGCCAGCTCACCCGGGACAGGGGGAGAGACCCAGTACTTC.

The chain combines TRBV7-2 with TRBJ1-1, with D uncertain. Trimming stripped 5 bases from V and 1 base from J, with 11 bases between. The CDR3 is 14 residues long. Germline-derived CDR1 and CDR2 are SGHTA and FQGNSA. The CDR3 nucleotides are TGTGCCAGCAGCCCCGACATTAAGAACACTGAAGCTTTCTTT. It is translated as CASSPDIKNTEAFF.

The chain links TRBV7-2 to TRBJ2-1, with 7 bases lining up with TRBD2. The junction had 1 base not matched to a gene; V was cut back by 3 bases and J by 8 bases. The germline gives CDR1 SGHTA, CDR2 FQGNSA. The CDR3 loop spans 12 amino acids. CDR3 in amino acids: CASSFGGYEQFF. DNA for the CDR3: TGTGCCAGCAGCTTCGGGGGGTATGAGCAGTTCTTC.

This sequence joins TRBV3-1 and TRBJ1-2; no clear D gene. V lost 1 base and J lost 8, with 20 bases in between. Germline CDR1 LGHDT, CDR2 YNNKEL (reference sequence). The CDR3 is made up of 16 amino acids. The CDR3 sequence is CASSQGVTAGLGGYTF. Written as DNA, the CDR3 is TGTGCCAGCAGCCAAGGGGTTACAGCTGGGCTAGGAGGCTACACCTTC.

This clonotype was observed a handful of times. This chain links TRBV19 with TRBJ1-1; the D gene is possibly TRBD1 (6 bases). This CDR3 contains 13 residues. The V end was cut by 8 bases, the J end by 1 base, with 11 bases between. Germline values: CDR1 LNHDA, CDR2 SQIVND (reference sequence). DNA for the CDR3: TGTGCCAGTCTTTACAGGGCGAACACTGAAGCTTTCTTT. Its protein product is CASLYRANTEAFF.

The CDR3 is CASSQDSGGSYEQYF. DNA for the CDR3: TGCGCCAGCAGCCAAGATTCAGGGGGCTCCTACGAGCAGTACTTC. The chain has TRBV4-1 and TRBJ2-7, with 7 positions matching TRBD1. Germline V gene data show CDR1 as MGHRA and CDR2 as YSYEKL. The CDR3 is made up of 15 amino acids. Trimming cost V 0 bases and J 0 bases; bases outside gene matches: 2.

This chain links TRBV7-2 with TRBJ1-5, with a weak D call TRBD1 (6 bases). The germline V gene has CDR1 SGHTA and CDR2 FQGNSA. V shed 5 bases and J shed 5 bases, with 16 bases lying between them. This CDR3 comprises 15 residues. The DNA of the CDR3 is TGTGCCAGCAGCCCAGAGGGGGGAGGGCATCAGCCCCAGCATTTT. Protein product: CASSPEGGGHQPQHF.

This clonotype was seen only once. The V gene is TRBV30, the J gene TRBJ1-5, with 8 bases that match TRBD1. Germline V gene data show CDR1 as GTSNPN and CDR2 as SVGIG (reference sequence). The V and J ends lost 5 bases and 4 bases, in that order; junction bases with no gene match: 4. There are 13 residues in the CDR3. Written as DNA, the CDR3 is TGTGCCTGGCAGGGGGCCTTTAATCAGCCCCAGCATTTT. Amino acid sequence: CAWQGAFNQPQHF.

This chain uses TRBV12-3 or TRBV12-4 with TRBJ2-3; 15 bases align to TRBD2. V dropped 5 bases and J dropped 9; count of bases not matched to a gene: 3. The CDR3 runs to 14 residues. CDR3 region: CASSLGTSGGTQYF. The DNA for the CDR3 is TGTGCCAGCAGTCTCGGGACTAGCGGGGGGACGCAGTATTTT.